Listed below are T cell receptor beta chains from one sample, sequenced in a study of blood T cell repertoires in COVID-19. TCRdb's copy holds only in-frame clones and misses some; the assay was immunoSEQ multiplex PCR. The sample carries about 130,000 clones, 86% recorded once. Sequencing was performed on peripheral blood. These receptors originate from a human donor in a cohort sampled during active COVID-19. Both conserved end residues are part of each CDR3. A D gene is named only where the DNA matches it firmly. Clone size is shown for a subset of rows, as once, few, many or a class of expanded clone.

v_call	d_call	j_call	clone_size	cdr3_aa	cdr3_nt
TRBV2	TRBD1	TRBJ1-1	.	CASRFQGAMNTEAFF	TGTGCCAGCAGGTTCCAGGGGGCCATGAACACTGAAGCTTTCTTT
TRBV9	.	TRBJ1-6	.	CASSVGKSSSYNSPLHF	TGTGCCAGCAGCGTAGGTAAGAGTAGCTCCTATAATTCACCCCTCCACTTT
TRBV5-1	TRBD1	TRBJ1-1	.	CASSPQVRGTEAFF	TGCGCCAGCAGCCCACAGGTCAGGGGGACTGAAGCTTTCTTT
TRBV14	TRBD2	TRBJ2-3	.	CASSQVGGPAVVNTQYF	TGTGCCAGCAGCCAAGTGGGAGGGCCTGCCGTCGTAAATACGCAGTATTTT
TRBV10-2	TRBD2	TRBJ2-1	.	CASSGGVASGGGIYNEQFF	TGCGCCAGCAGTGGAGGGGTGGCCAGCGGGGGCGGTATTTACAATGAGCAGTTCTTC
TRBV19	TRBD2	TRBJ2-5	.	CASSRGLAGQETQYF	TGTGCCAGTAGTAGGGGACTAGCGGGGCAAGAGACCCAGTACTTC
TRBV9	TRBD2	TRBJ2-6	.	CASSVGSGAFSGANVLTF	TGTGCCAGCAGCGTCGGTAGCGGGGCCTTCTCTGGGGCCAACGTCCTGACTTTC
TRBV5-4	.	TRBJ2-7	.	CASSPTRSESYEQYF	TGTGCCAGCAGCCCTACTAGATCCGAAAGCTACGAGCAGTACTTC
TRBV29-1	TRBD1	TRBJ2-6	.	CSVGTGGYSGANVLTF	TGCAGCGTTGGGACAGGGGGATACTCTGGGGCCAACGTCCTGACTTTC
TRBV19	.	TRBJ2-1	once	CASRIAVPYNEQFF	TGTGCCAGTCGTATAGCGGTCCCTTACAATGAGCAGTTCTTC
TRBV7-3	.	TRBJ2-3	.	CASSFTQTTDTQYF	TGTGCCAGCAGCTTCACACAGACCACAGATACGCAGTATTTT
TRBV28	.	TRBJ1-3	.	CASSPPSRRVSGNTIYF	TGTGCCAGCAGTCCCCCATCAAGACGGGTCTCTGGAAACACCATATATTTT
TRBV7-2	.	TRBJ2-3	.	CASRKRQVPDTQYF	TGTGCCAGCAGAAAACGACAGGTACCAGATACGCAGTATTTT
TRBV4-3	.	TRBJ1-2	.	CASSQTRDTLLSTF	TGCGCCAGCAGCCAAACCCGGGACACCCTCTTGTCCACCTTC
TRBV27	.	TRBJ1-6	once	CATRGDRNSPLHF	TGTGCCACCCGGGGGGACCGTAATTCACCCCTCCACTTT
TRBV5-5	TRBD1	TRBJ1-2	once	CASSWGTEDYGYTF	TGTGCCAGCAGCTGGGGGACAGAAGACTATGGCTACACCTTC
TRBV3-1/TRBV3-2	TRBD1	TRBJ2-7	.	CASSQQGAREQYF	TGTGCCAGCAGCCAACAGGGGGCTCGCGAGCAGTACTTC
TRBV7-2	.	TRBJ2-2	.	CASTGGSAGNAGELFF	TGTGCCAGCACTGGGGGGAGCGCAGGGAATGCCGGGGAGCTGTTTTTT
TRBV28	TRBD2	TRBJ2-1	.	CASSLLGSGGSPYNEQFF	TGTGCCAGCAGTTTATTAGGGTCGGGCGGGAGCCCCTACAATGAGCAGTTCTTC
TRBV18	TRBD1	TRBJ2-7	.	CASSPGQGSYEQYF	TGTGCCAGCTCACCCGGACAGGGATCCTACGAGCAGTACTTC
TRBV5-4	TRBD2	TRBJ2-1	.	CASSSLAGGVRSYNEQFF	TGTGCCAGCAGCTCACTAGCGGGAGGAGTACGGTCCTACAATGAGCAGTTCTTC
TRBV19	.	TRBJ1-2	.	CASTPGYLGYTF	TGTGCCAGTACCCCGGGGTATCTCGGCTACACCTTC
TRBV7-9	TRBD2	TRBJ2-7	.	CASSLSGTSNYEQYF	TGTGCCAGCAGCCTTAGCGGGACGAGTAATTACGAGCAGTACTTC
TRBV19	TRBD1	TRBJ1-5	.	CASSQSPGTGMGNQPQHF	TGTGCCAGTAGCCAATCCCCGGGGACAGGGATGGGCAATCAGCCCCAGCATTTT
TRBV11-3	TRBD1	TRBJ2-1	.	CASSPGQGAYNEQFF	TGTGCCAGCAGCCCGGGACAGGGGGCCTACAATGAGCAGTTCTTC
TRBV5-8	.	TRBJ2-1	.	CASTGTYYNEQFF	TGTGCCAGCACCGGGACTTACTACAATGAGCAGTTCTTC
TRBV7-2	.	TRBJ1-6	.	CASSFQAGNSPLHF	TGTGCCAGCAGCTTCCAGGCTGGTAATTCACCCCTCCACTTT
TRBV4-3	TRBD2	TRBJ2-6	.	CASSLRWASGRGSGANVLTF	TGCGCCAGCAGCCTACGGTGGGCTAGCGGGAGGGGAAGTGGGGCCAACGTCCTGACTTTC
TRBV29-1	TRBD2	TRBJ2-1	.	CSVEDRLAGYNEQFF	TGCAGCGTTGAAGATCGGCTAGCGGGGTACAATGAGCAGTTCTTC
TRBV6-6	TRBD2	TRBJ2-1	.	CASSRLAASSYNEQFF	TGTGCCAGCAGTCGACTAGCTGCGAGCTCCTACAATGAGCAGTTCTTC
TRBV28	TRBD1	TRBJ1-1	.	CASSIQQGAPNTEAFF	TGTGCCAGCAGTATCCAACAGGGGGCCCCTAACACTGAAGCTTTCTTT
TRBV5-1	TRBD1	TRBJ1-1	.	CASSIGTGTEAFF	TGCGCCAGCAGCATCGGGACAGGGACTGAAGCTTTCTTT